A single sample is the source of the 23 T cell receptor beta chains below, sequenced in a study of identical twins. MiXCR, applied by TCRdb to the 5' RACE reads, yields one record per CDR3 protein. The profile covers hundreds of thousands of distinct CDR3 sequences, with around 6.8% appearing a single time and around 1.8% taken by the ten largest. This same sample was also part of a study on yellow fever vaccine responses in identical twins.

Sequenced material: memory (CD45RO+) T cells sorted from blood. Receptor source: a woman aged 18-35 years in good health.

This clonotype was counted between two and nine times. The chain recombines TRBV6-1 with TRBJ2-7, with D tentatively TRBD2 (7 bases). There are 14 residues in the CDR3. Per the germline V gene, CDR1 is MNHNS and CDR2 is SASEGT. Deletions cut 7 bases from V and 2 bases from J, with 15 bases between. Written as DNA, the CDR3 is TGTGCCAGCACCCGGGGGGCAGTTCCCTACGAGCAGTACTTC. It specifies CASTRGAVPYEQYF.

This clonotype was counted a few times. V and J are TRBV18 and TRBJ2-7; 15 nucleotides agree with TRBD2. CDR1 and CDR2 (germline): KGHSH, LQKENI. The junction had 4 bases not matched to a gene; V was cut back by 4 bases and J by 6 bases. The CDR3 is made up of 15 amino acids. CDR3 amino acids: CASSLGLAGGGEQYF. The CDR3 DNA reads TGTGCCAGCTCACTGGGACTAGCGGGAGGAGGCGAGCAGTACTTC. The whole variable domain, remainder taken from reference TRBV18 and TRBJ2-7, is NAGVMQNPRHLVRRRGQEARLRCSPMKGHSHVYWYRQLPEEGLKFMVYLQKENIIDESGMPKERFSAEFPKEGPSILRIQQVVRGDSAAYFCASSLGLAGGGEQYFGPGTRLTVT.

This clonotype was seen only a few times. The chain joins TRBV9 to TRBJ2-2; D remains unclear. Trimming cost V 0 bases and J 0 bases, with 3 bases left between them. The CDR3 sequence is 14 residues long. CDR1 is SGDLS, CDR2 YYNGEE, per germline. This chain's CDR3 is CASSVATNTGELFF. Here the CDR3 DNA reads TGTGCCAGCAGCGTAGCGACGAACACCGGGGAGCTGTTTTTT.

This clonotype was observed many times. V usage is TRBV7-9 and J usage is TRBJ2-7; 7 nucleotides match TRBD1. The V gene end was trimmed by 4 bases and the J gene end by 3 bases; junction bases not matched to a gene: 9. Germline V gene lookup returns CDR1 SEHNR and CDR2 FQNEAQ (reference sequence). The CDR3 contains 15 residues. The CDR3 DNA sequence: TGTGCCAGCAGCTCAGAGGACAGGCTTGGCTACGAGCAGTACTTC. This translates into CASSSEDRLGYEQYF.

The V and J genes are TRBV20-1 and TRBJ1-1; the D gene is possibly TRBD1 (5 bases). Per germline, CDR1 DFQATT and CDR2 SNEGSKA (reference sequence). V lost 7 bases and J lost 13, with 19 bases in between. CDR3 length: 11 amino acids. The chain's CDR3 is CSVPDSPQVFF. Here the CDR3 DNA reads TGCAGTGTCCCAGACAGTCCCCAGGTTTTCTTT.

This clonotype was counted a few times. This chain uses TRBV28 with TRBJ2-3, with 9 bases that match TRBD2. The CDR3 spans 16 residues. Germline V gene data show CDR1 as MDHEN and CDR2 as SYDVKM. V was pared by 4 bases and J by 6 bases, with 11 bases of the junction left unmatched. The CDR3 reads CASSSDLGTSIDTQYF. CDR3 bases: TGTGCCAGCAGTTCGGACCTCGGGACTAGCATCGATACGCAGTATTTT.

This clonotype was counted at least ten times. The CDR3 DNA is TGTGCCAGCAGTTACCAGCGGGAGGTAGCCGAGACCCAGTACTTC. Its translation: CASSYQREVAETQYF. The chain employs TRBV6-2 or TRBV6-3 and TRBJ2-5; TRBD2 matches 9 bases. CDR3 length equals 15 residues. Germline V gene data show CDR1 as MNHEY and CDR2 as SVGEGT. J was trimmed by 5 bases and V by 2 bases; bases with no gene match: 6.

This clonotype was detected many times. The chain carries TRBV7-2 and TRBJ1-5; 8 bases align to TRBD1. Per germline, CDR1 SGHTA and CDR2 FQGNSA. The V segment lost 1 base and the J segment 1 base; nucleotides outside the gene matches: 3. The CDR3 extends over 16 amino acids. CDR3 nucleotide sequence: TGTGCCAGCAGCTTAGGGACAGGGATGAGCAATCAGCCCCAGCATTTT. This translates into CASSLGTGMSNQPQHF. Using reference TRBV7-2 and TRBJ1-5 for the parts outside the CDR3, the full variable domain is GAGVSQSPSNKVTEKGKDVELRCDPISGHTALYWYRQSLGQGLEFLIYFQGNSAPDKSGLPSDRFSAERTGGSVSTLTIQRTQQEDSAVYLCASSLGTGMSNQPQHFGDGTRLSIL.

This clonotype was picked up a small number of times. The V gene is TRBV7-2, the J gene TRBJ2-3; 9 nucleotides match TRBD1. This CDR3 is built from 15 residues. Germline CDR1 and CDR2: SGHTA and FQGNSA. The J segment lost 8 bases and the V segment lost 5 bases, leaving 11 bases of the junction unmatched. The CDR3 region is CASSMGTGRGVTQYF. The CDR3 nucleotides read TGTGCCAGCAGCATGGGGACAGGGAGGGGAGTTACGCAGTATTTT.

The chain joins TRBV13 to TRBJ2-5; 7 bases match TRBD1. V lost 6 bases and J lost 4; bases outside the gene matches: 8. The CDR3 extends over 14 amino acids. The germline CDR1 and CDR2 sequences are PRHDT and FYEKMQ (reference sequence). The CDR3 bases are TGTGCCAGCAGAGCGACAGGGCTCGGAGAGACCCAGTACTTC. Its translation is CASRATGLGETQYF.

This clonotype was detected ten times or more. This rearrangement joins TRBV24-1 to TRBJ2-7; possibly TRBD1 for D (6 bases). The CDR3 sequence is 15 residues long. Germline V CDR1 and CDR2: KGHDR, SFDVKD. Trimming left V 4 bases short and J 3 bases short, with 15 bases between. In DNA, the CDR3 is TGTGCCACCAGTGACACAGGGTCCTCTATCTACGAGCAGTACTTC. Translated: CATSDTGSSIYEQYF.

This clonotype is medium-sized within its sample. CDR3 in amino acids: CATSDSDLRGEAFF. The CDR3 bases are TGTGCCACCAGTGACTCCGACCTGCGGGGTGAAGCTTTCTTT. This chain links TRBV24-1 with TRBJ1-1; D unresolved. V gave up 4 bases and J gave up 7 bases, with 15 bases separating them. The CDR3 totals 14 residues. Germline V gives CDR1 KGHDR, CDR2 SFDVKD.

The chain joins TRBV5-1 to TRBJ1-2; D ambiguous. This CDR3 is 12 amino acids long. Germline V gene data show CDR1 as SGHRS and CDR2 as YFSETQ. V gave up 0 bases and J gave up 5 bases, with 5 bases separating them. CDR3 sequence reads: CASSLDSYGYTF. Written as DNA, the CDR3 is TGCGCCAGCAGCTTGGACAGTTATGGCTACACCTTC.

This clonotype came up many times. J is TRBJ2-2 and V is TRBV3-1; TRBD2 matches at 10 bases. The CDR3 spans 18 residues. Germline-derived CDR1 and CDR2 are LGHDT and YNNKEL (reference sequence). With 4 bases clipped from V and 5 bases from J, the junction kept 13 bases outside the gene matches. This CDR3 reads CASSRISSSGRKTGELFF. The DNA of the CDR3 is TGTGCCAGCAGCCGCATTTCATCTAGCGGGAGAAAAACCGGGGAGCTGTTTTTT.

V and J are TRBV18 and TRBJ2-3; D is unresolved. The CDR3 is 14 residues long. From germline, CDR1 is KGHSH and CDR2 LQKENI. Trimming cost V 2 bases and J 4 bases, with 10 bases left between them. The CDR3 here is CASSPGSLPDTQYF. The CDR3 nucleotides are TGTGCCAGCTCACCAGGGTCACTACCAGATACGCAGTATTTT.

This clonotype was counted a few times. The rearrangement links TRBV2 to TRBJ1-1; TRBD1 might be the D (5 bases). Between the trimmed V and J ends, which lost 7 bases and 1 base, there was a span of 13 bases. The germline gives CDR1 SNHLY, CDR2 FYNNEI. CDR3 length equals 14 residues. CDR3 nucleotides: TGTGCCAGCACGAGGGGATTGGCGAACACTGAAGCTTTCTTT. Translated: CASTRGLANTEAFF.

The V gene is TRBV28, the J gene TRBJ2-7, with D possibly matching TRBD2 (6 bases). Trimming left V 2 bases short and J 0 bases short, with 14 bases between. Germline V lookup: CDR1 MDHEN, CDR2 SYDVKM. CDR3 length: 16 amino acids. The CDR3 loop is CASSLGVLALSYEQYF. In DNA, the CDR3 is TGTGCCAGCAGTTTAGGTGTACTAGCTCTCTCCTACGAGCAGTACTTC.

The table lists this clonotype with many counts. The chain carries TRBV7-2 and TRBJ2-5, with TRBD1 matching 7 bases. Germline V gives CDR1 SGHTA, CDR2 FQGNSA. V shed 6 bases, J shed 5 bases, and the junction held 15 bases outside the gene matches. The length of the CDR3 is 16 residues. The CDR3 region is CASRNMTGSRRETQYF. Written as DNA, the CDR3 is TGTGCCAGCAGAAATATGACAGGGTCACGACGGGAGACCCAGTACTTC.

There are many counts of this clonotype. The chain recombines TRBV29-1 with TRBJ2-5; 11 bases are a match to TRBD2. V was pared by 6 bases and J by 5 bases, with 8 bases of the junction left unmatched. Per germline, CDR1 SQVTM and CDR2 ANQGSEA. CDR3 length: 14 residues. In DNA, the CDR3 is TGCAGCGTCCTACTAGCGGGAGTGGGGGAGACCCAGTACTTC. It yields the protein CSVLLAGVGETQYF.

This clonotype has ten or more counts. V and J are TRBV12-3 or TRBV12-4 and TRBJ2-3, with 8 bases lining up with TRBD2. J was trimmed by 3 bases and V by 5 bases; bases with no gene match: 4. The CDR3 runs 14 residues. The CDR3 region has the DNA TGTGCCAGCAGTCTGACTAGCGCTACAGATACGCAGTATTTT. Encoded protein: CASSLTSATDTQYF.

The V gene is TRBV4-3, the J gene TRBJ2-3, with D possibly TRBD1 on 5 matching bases. The J call may be incorrect, as the DNA end agrees better with TRBJ1-5. The length of the CDR3 is 17 residues. From germline, CDR1 is LGHNA and CDR2 YSLEER. CDR3 protein: CASSQLLLGLAGDTQHF. CDR3 coding DNA: TGCGCCAGCAGCCAACTTCTGTTGGGACTAGCGGGAGATACGCAGCATTTT.

In this sample, this clonotype turned up many times. CDR3 in amino acids: CAFSPPGLAGPKPTDTQYF. DNA of the CDR3: TGTGCCTTCAGCCCTCCGGGACTAGCGGGCCCAAAGCCCACAGATACGCAGTATTTT. The J gene is TRBJ2-3, the V gene TRBV2; 12 nucleotides match TRBD2. This CDR3 contains 19 residues. Losses at the gene ends were 11 bases for V and 2 bases for J; bases not matched to a gene: 20. Germline CDR1 reads SNHLY; CDR2 reads FYNNEI.

The chain couples TRBV9 to TRBJ2-2; no clear D. This CDR3 has 12 residues. V was clipped by 4 bases and J by 8 bases, with 9 bases between them. Germline loops: CDR1 SGDLS, CDR2 YYNGEE. The CDR3 is CASSQGEGELFF. As DNA, the CDR3 is TGTGCCAGCAGCCAAGGAGAGGGGGAGCTGTTTTTT.